This TCR beta chain is drawn from a study of T cells after posttransplantation cyclophosphamide. The related graft donor's blood sample was taken on the day of bone marrow donation. The repertoire was sequenced with immunoSEQ multiplex PCR; TCRdb's copy has only in-frame clones and lacks some. Listed for the sample are about 24,000 clones, none seen a single time. Trimming removed 4 bases from V and 5 bases from J; junction bases left unmatched: 4. This CDR3 contains 14 residues. Germline CDR1 reads SGHDT; CDR2 reads YYEEEE. General study results and limits: TRB overlap between skin or GI tissue T cells and blood was limited. Recipient CMV seropositivity and CMV reactivation strongly tracked TRB clonality.

There are many counts of this clone. Its antigen remains unknown. Sequenced material: PBMCs. The genes are TRBV5-6 and TRBJ2-1; 9 positions match TRBD1. The origin of this receptor is a woman aged 55-70 years in good health, CMV-negative, and a related stem cell transplant donor. In DNA form, the CDR3 reads TGTGCCAGCAGCATAGGACAGGGGAACAATGAGCAGTTCTTC. This translates into CASSIGQGNNEQFF.